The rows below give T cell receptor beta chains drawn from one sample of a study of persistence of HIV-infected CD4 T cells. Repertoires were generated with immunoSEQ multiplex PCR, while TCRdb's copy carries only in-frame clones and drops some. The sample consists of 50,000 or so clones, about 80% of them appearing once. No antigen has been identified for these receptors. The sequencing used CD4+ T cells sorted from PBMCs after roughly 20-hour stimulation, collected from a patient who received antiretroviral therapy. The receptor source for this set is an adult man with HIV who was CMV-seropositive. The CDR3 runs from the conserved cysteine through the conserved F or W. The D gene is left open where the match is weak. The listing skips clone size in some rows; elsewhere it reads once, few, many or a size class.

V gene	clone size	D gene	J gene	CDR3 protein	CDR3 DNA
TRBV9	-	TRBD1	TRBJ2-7	CASSVGGGTGIYEQYF	TGTGCCAGCAGCGTAGGGGGAGGGACAGGGATCTACGAGCAGTACTTC
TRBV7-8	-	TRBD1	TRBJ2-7	CASSIGHQGDEQYF	TGTGCCAGCAGCATCGGACACCAGGGGGACGAGCAGTACTTC
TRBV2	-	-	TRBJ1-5	CASSEKGNQPQHF	TGTGCCAGCAGTGAAAAGGGCAATCAGCCCCAGCATTTT
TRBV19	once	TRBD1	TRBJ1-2	CASSIIDRVYGYTF	TGTGCCAGTAGTATAATAGACAGGGTCTATGGCTACACCTTC
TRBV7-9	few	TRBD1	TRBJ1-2	CASSADRGRDYGYTF	TGTGCCAGCAGCGCAGACAGGGGGCGCGACTATGGCTACACCTTC
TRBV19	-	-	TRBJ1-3	CASSTGRGGTIYF	TGTGCCAGTAGTACGGGAAGAGGGGGCACCATATATTTT
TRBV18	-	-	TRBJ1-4	CASSPETGPGEKLFF	TGTGCCAGCTCACCGGAGACAGGCCCGGGTGAAAAACTGTTTTTT
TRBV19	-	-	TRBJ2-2	CASQGYPGELFF	TGTGCCAGCCAGGGTTACCCCGGGGAGCTGTTTTTT
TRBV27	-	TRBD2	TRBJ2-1	CASTKAAGGGNEQFF	TGTGCCAGCACCAAGGCGGCGGGAGGAGGCAATGAGCAGTTCTTC
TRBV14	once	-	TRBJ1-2	CASSQVRDTNYGYTF	TGTGCCAGCAGCCAAGTCAGGGATACTAACTATGGCTACACCTTC
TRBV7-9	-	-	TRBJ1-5	CASSYSGTINQPQHF	TGTGCCAGCAGTTATTCTGGGACGATAAATCAGCCCCAGCATTTT
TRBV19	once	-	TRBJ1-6	CASSITRGPYSPLHF	TGTGCCAGTAGTATAACCCGCGGCCCGTATTCACCCCTCCACTTT
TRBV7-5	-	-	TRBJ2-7	CVRSPRDRGPYEQYF	TGTGTCAGAAGCCCCCGGGACAGGGGGCCCTACGAGCAGTACTTC
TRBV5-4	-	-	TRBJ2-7	CASSGGTALKVQYF	TGTGCCAGCAGCGGCGGGACTGCCCTTAAGGTGCAGTACTTC
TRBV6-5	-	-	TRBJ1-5	CASSWDSNQPQHF	TGTGCCAGCAGTTGGGACTCCAATCAGCCCCAGCATTTT
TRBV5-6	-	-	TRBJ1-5	CASSSGRTGRWHQPQHF	TGTGCCAGCAGCTCAGGAAGGACGGGCAGGTGGCATCAGCCCCAGCATTTT
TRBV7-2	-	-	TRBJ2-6	CVLLSGANVLTF	TGTGTGCTCCTGTCTGGGGCCAACGTCCTGACTTTC
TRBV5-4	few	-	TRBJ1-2	CATLGTGGYTF	TGTGCCACCCTCGGTACCGGTGGCTACACCTTC
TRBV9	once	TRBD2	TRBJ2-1	CASSDQRGTSGRGNEQFF	TGTGCCAGCAGCGACCAGAGGGGAACTAGCGGGAGAGGAAATGAGCAGTTCTTC
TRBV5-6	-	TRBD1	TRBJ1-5	CASTRQGTPSQHF	TGTGCCAGCACCCGACAGGGGACACCCTCCCAGCATTTT
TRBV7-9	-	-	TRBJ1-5	CASSPNDRNQPQHF	TGTGCCAGCAGCCCGAATGACCGAAATCAGCCCCAGCATTTT
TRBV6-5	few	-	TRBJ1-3	CASTMEGAAGNTIYF	TGTGCCAGCACTATGGAGGGAGCCGCTGGAAACACCATATATTTT
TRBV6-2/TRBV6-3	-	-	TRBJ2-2	CASSYELGDWKNTGELFF	TGTGCCAGCAGTTACGAACTCGGAGACTGGAAGAACACCGGGGAGCTGTTTTTT
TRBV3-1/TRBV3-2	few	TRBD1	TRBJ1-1	CASSRRQGEAFF	TGTGCCAGCAGCAGACGACAGGGCGAAGCTTTCTTT
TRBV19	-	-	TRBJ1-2	CASSTWTASNYGYTF	TGTGCCAGTAGTACCTGGACGGCCTCTAACTATGGCTACACCTTC